What follows are 24 T cell receptor beta chains derived from one specimen sequenced in a study of T cells in Graves' hyperthyroidism and ophthalmopathy. TCR beta CDR3 region amplification was performed from RNA transcripts. Primed by the HTBI set, a first-round RT-PCR was run on the TCR CDR3. TCRdb used MiXCR to reprocess the multiplex PCR reads, holding one entry per CDR3 protein. This table has about 590,000 distinct CDR3 sequences, more than 13% appearing once. Sequencing was performed on blood. The receptors here all came from a woman younger than 35 with Graves' ophthalmopathy.

This clonotype was counted ten times or more. This chain joins TRBV2 and TRBJ2-7; no clear D. This CDR3 has 15 amino acids. CDR1 and CDR2 from the germline V gene are SNHLY and FYNNEI. Trimming removed 1 base at V and 3 bases at J, with 13 bases between. In nucleotides, the CDR3 is TGTGCCAGCAGTGAAGAAGGATCAGGTTACTACGAGCAGTACTTC. As protein: CASSEEGSGYYEQYF.

CDR3 sequence reads: CASSQNRDRITYEQYF. CDR3 DNA: TGTGCCAGTAGTCAAAACCGGGACCGAATTACCTACGAGCAGTACTTC. The rearrangement joins TRBV19 to TRBJ2-7, with D tentatively TRBD1 or TRBD2 (5 bases each). V lost 5 bases to trimming and J lost 2 bases, with 19 bases between them. This CDR3 spans 16 amino acids. Germline CDR1 LNHDA, CDR2 SQIVND (reference sequence).

Details on this clonotype: A read error may explain this, as a much larger clone is one base away. The chain uses TRBV6-5 and TRBJ2-1, with 7 bases fitting TRBD2. Germline CDR1 reads MNHEY; CDR2 reads SVGAGI. CDR3 length equals 15 residues. The CDR3, as DNA: TGTGCCTGCAGTTACTCGGCGGGAGCAGGGAATGAGCAGTTCTTC. Its translation is CACSYSAGAGNEQFF.

A few counts support this clonotype. This chain joins TRBV12-5 and TRBJ2-1; 12 bases map to TRBD2. The germline V gene encodes CDR1 LGHNT and CDR2 FRNRAP. Losses at the gene ends were 2 bases for V and 8 bases for J; bases not matched to a gene: 13. The CDR3 length is 18 residues. The CDR3 protein is CASGLTPPTSGSSHEQFF. The CDR3 DNA is TGTGCTAGTGGTTTGACCCCTCCGACTAGCGGGAGTTCCCATGAGCAGTTCTTC. Full variable domain (outside the CDR3, taken from reference TRBV12-5 and TRBJ2-1): DARVTQTPRHKVTEMGQEVTMRCQPILGHNTVFWYRQTMMQGLELLAYFRNRAPLDDSGMPKDRFSAEMPDATLATLKIQPSEPRDSAVYFCASGLTPPTSGSSHEQFFGPGTRLTVL.

This clonotype was seen many times. The chain has TRBV6-2 or TRBV6-3 and TRBJ1-1; 8 bases are a match to TRBD1. The germline V gene encodes CDR1 MNHEY and CDR2 SVGEGT. V was pared by 7 bases and J by 1 base, with 8 bases of the junction left unmatched. The length of the CDR3 is 15 residues. The CDR3 reads CASTPDREENTEAFF. CDR3 nucleotide sequence: TGTGCCAGCACACCGGACAGGGAGGAGAACACTGAAGCTTTCTTT.

In this sample, this clonotype turned up many times. This rearrangement joins TRBV4-1 to TRBJ2-7; D possibly uses TRBD1 or TRBD2 (5 bases each). V was cut by 1 base and J by 3 bases, with 19 bases left in between. The germline V gene encodes CDR1 MGHRA and CDR2 YSYEKL. The CDR3 has 17 residues. The CDR3 DNA follows: TGCGCCAGCAGCCAAGCGGGCCGTAGCCGGGACGGCTACGAGCAGTACTTC. It codes for CASSQAGRSRDGYEQYF.

This clonotype was seen only a few times. The rearrangement uses TRBV6-5 and TRBJ2-7; 9 nucleotides line up with TRBD1. With 1 base clipped from V and 3 bases from J, the junction kept 4 bases outside the gene matches. Germline assignment: CDR1 MNHEY and CDR2 SVGAGI. The CDR3 length is 15 residues. Written as DNA, the CDR3 is TGTGCCAGCAGTTACTTTACAGGGGGCGACTACGAGCAGTACTTC. Amino acid sequence: CASSYFTGGDYEQYF.

The chain joins TRBV7-9 to TRBJ2-1; 8 bases are shared with TRBD1. V shed 2 bases, J shed 5 bases, and the junction held 5 bases outside the gene matches. Germline V CDR1 and CDR2: SEHNR, FQNEAQ (reference sequence). The CDR3 is 15 residues long. The CDR3 loop reads CASSLTGGRHNEQFF. The DNA for the CDR3 is TGTGCCAGCAGCTTAACAGGGGGGCGACACAATGAGCAGTTCTTC.

This clonotype was found many times. The chain recombines TRBV19 with TRBJ1-1; D call uncertain. Trimming took 3 bases from V and 0 from J, leaving 8 bases between them. Per germline, CDR1 LNHDA and CDR2 SQIVND (reference sequence). The CDR3 is 14 amino acids. This CDR3 reads CASSIGALNTEAFF. The CDR3 DNA is TGTGCCAGTAGTATCGGCGCGCTGAACACTGAAGCTTTCTTT.

This clonotype has ten or more counts. This sequence joins TRBV27 and TRBJ1-1; D unresolved. Germline CDR1 and CDR2: MNHEY and SMNVEV (reference sequence). The CDR3 sequence is 12 residues long. V dropped 1 base and J dropped 8 bases, with 8 bases sitting between them. CDR3 in amino acids: CASSLLGSEAFF. CDR3 DNA: TGTGCCAGCAGTTTATTAGGAAGCGAAGCTTTCTTT.

V is TRBV11-3 and J is TRBJ2-7; D not certain. The CDR3 consists of 12 residues. Germline V CDR1 and CDR2: SGHNT, YENEEA. Trimming cost V 0 bases and J 4 bases, with 4 bases left between them. Written as DNA, the CDR3 is TGTGCCAGCAGCTTAGATATGTACGAGCAGTACTTC. Protein sequence: CASSLDMYEQYF.

This clonotype was recorded at least ten times. The rearrangement uses TRBV4-1 and TRBJ2-7; D is perhaps TRBD1 (6 bases). The CDR3 has 14 residues. CDR1 and CDR2 (germline): MGHRA, YSYEKL. V was trimmed by 0 bases and J by 3 bases, leaving 9 bases between them. The CDR3 loop reads CASSQDTDSYEQYF. In nucleotides, the CDR3 is TGCGCCAGCAGCCAAGATACGGACAGCTACGAGCAGTACTTC.

The V and J genes are TRBV2 and TRBJ2-7; no definite D call. V was clipped by 7 bases and J by 1 base, with 17 bases between them. CDR3 length: 15 amino acids. Germline V gene lookup returns CDR1 SNHLY and CDR2 FYNNEI. The CDR3: CASILGPPPSYEQYF. The CDR3 nucleotides read TGTGCCAGCATCCTCGGGCCTCCCCCTTCCTACGAGCAGTACTTC.

This clonotype appeared many times. CDR3 region: CASSEARGGTEAFF. The DNA for the CDR3 is TGTGCCAGCAGTGAAGCGAGGGGTGGCACTGAAGCTTTCTTT. The chain has TRBV2 and TRBJ1-1; tentative D call: TRBD1 (5 bases). Germline loops: CDR1 SNHLY, CDR2 FYNNEI. The CDR3 is 14 amino acids. The V end was cut by 0 bases, the J end by 4 bases, with 9 bases between.

Concerning this clonotype: A much larger clone sits a single nucleotide away, making a read error possible. The V gene is TRBV7-3, the J gene TRBJ2-2; a possible D gene is TRBD2 (5 bases). This CDR3 has 15 amino acids. CDR1 and CDR2 (germline): SGHTA, FQGTGA. V was clipped by 4 bases and J by 6 bases, with 15 bases between them. This chain's CDR3 is CASSSSTGSSGELFF. The CDR3 DNA reads as TGTGCCAGCAGCTCTAGCACGGGCTCTTCCGGGGAGCTGTTTTTT.

This clonotype was found many times. CDR3 coding DNA: TGTGCCAGCAGTCCAGGGGGGACAGGGGCGGCTTTCTTT. Protein product: CASSPGGTGAAFF. The V and J genes are TRBV12-3 or TRBV12-4 and TRBJ1-1; 10 bases fit TRBD1. The ends lost 5 bases at V and 11 bases at J; junction bases unmatched: 8. The CDR3 runs to 13 residues.

This rearrangement joins TRBV7-3 to TRBJ2-1; 8 nucleotides align to TRBD2. With V trimmed by 1 base and J by 0 bases, 11 bases remained unmatched. CDR3 length: 19 residues. The germline CDR1 and CDR2 sequences are SGHTA and FQGTGA. CDR3 residues: CASSLMGYLSGSSYNEQFF. CDR3 nucleotide sequence: TGTGCCAGCAGCTTAATGGGGTACTTGAGCGGGAGCTCCTACAATGAGCAGTTCTTC. The full variable domain, completed using reference TRBV7-3 and TRBJ2-1, is GAGVSQTPSNKVTEKGKYVELRCDPISGHTALYWYRQSLGQGPEFLIYFQGTGAADDSGLPNDRFFAVRPEGSVSTLKIQRTERGDSAVYLCASSLMGYLSGSSYNEQFFGPGTRLTVL.

This chain joins TRBV7-9 and TRBJ2-6; maybe TRBD1 (6 bases). Germline values: CDR1 SEHNR, CDR2 FQNEAQ (reference sequence). The CDR3 runs to 19 residues. The V and J ends lost 6 bases and 0 bases respectively, with 21 bases between them. CDR3 DNA sequence: TGTGCCAGCAGTCTCAGACGGGACACGTTCTTCTCTGGGGCCAACGTCCTGACTTTC. Translation gives CASSLRRDTFFSGANVLTF.

This clonotype has at least ten counts. V gene TRBV6-5 combines with J gene TRBJ1-1, with 7 bases fitting TRBD1. The germline CDR1 and CDR2 sequences are MNHEY and SVGAGI. J lost 5 bases, V lost 6 bases, and 6 bases had no gene match. The CDR3 consists of 13 residues. This chain's CDR3 is CASRNQGGTEAFF. In DNA, the CDR3 is TGTGCCAGCAGGAACCAGGGGGGGACTGAAGCTTTCTTT.

This clonotype showed up many times. The chain recombines TRBV7-2 with TRBJ1-2, with no clear D. The ends were cut back, 3 bases at V and 7 bases at J, with 12 bases in the middle. The germline gives CDR1 SGHTA, CDR2 FQGNSA. This CDR3 contains 13 residues. CDR3 sequence reads: CASSFATDGGYTF. The CDR3 DNA sequence: TGTGCCAGCAGCTTTGCCACAGATGGTGGCTACACCTTC.

This clonotype was seen at least ten times. V gene TRBV12-3 or TRBV12-4 combines with J gene TRBJ1-3; D is uncertain. The V end was cut by 7 bases, the J end by 0 bases, with 13 bases between. The CDR3 runs 15 residues. CDR3 sequence reads: CASTIPGRSGNTIYF. As DNA, the CDR3 is TGTGCCAGCACTATACCGGGCCGCTCTGGAAACACCATATATTTT.

This clonotype was found many times. The chain uses TRBV6-1 and TRBJ1-1, with D uncertain. Trimming took off 6 bases at V and 4 bases at J, with 18 bases between the two ends. In germline, CDR1 is MNHNS, CDR2 SASEGT. The CDR3 consists of 15 residues. CDR3 coding DNA: TGTGCCAGCAGACGCGGGGAGGGCGCGATCACTGAAGCTTTCTTT. This translates into CASRRGEGAITEAFF.

This clonotype came up many times. The CDR3 nucleotides are TGTGCCAGCAGTTTATCACAGGGATTCAATCAGCCCCAGCATTTT. It codes for CASSLSQGFNQPQHF. This sequence joins TRBV27 and TRBJ1-5; a weak D match, TRBD1 (6 bases). Germline values: CDR1 MNHEY, CDR2 SMNVEV (reference sequence). The CDR3 consists of 15 residues. V lost 0 bases and J 3 bases, leaving 9 bases between the germline ends.

The V call is TRBV15, the J call TRBJ1-2; 7 bases agree with TRBD1. There are 15 residues in the CDR3. Losses at the gene ends were 0 bases for V and 6 bases for J; bases not matched to a gene: 7. Looked up from germline, CDR1 is LNHNV and CDR2 is YYDKDF (reference sequence). The CDR3 bases are TGTGCCACCAGCAGAGATCGAAAACAGGGGAATGGCTACACCTTC. Residues: CATSRDRKQGNGYTF.